This TCR beta chain was captured by sequencing in a study of OX40 agonist ivuxolimab in advanced cancers. Across the study: Mean age approximately 59 years, range 23 to 79; 82.7% male.

The repertoire was sequenced with immunoSEQ multiplex PCR; TCRdb's copy has only in-frame clones and lacks some. The sample contains about 160,000 clones, approximately 94% of which appear only once. Study results and limitations: A proportion of nonresponders additionally exhibited low normalized T-cell clonal expansion. CD4+ and CD8+ T cells in blood underwent clonal expansion by week 6 at 0.1 to 3.0 mg/kg.

The count of this clone is one. Its antigen is not identified. V was cut by 4 bases and J by 5 bases, with 11 bases left in between. CDR1 and CDR2 (germline): KGHSY, FQNENV. The CDR3 is made up of 13 amino acids. Autoimmune disease history or systemic immunosuppression led to patient exclusion. This chain joins TRBV16 and TRBJ1-2; D gene ambiguous. Source: CD4+ or CD8+ T cells sorted from blood, taken in a trial of the OX40 agonist ivuxolimab. This TCR was sampled from an adult with an advanced solid tumor such as melanoma, head and neck, liver or kidney cancer. The DNA of the CDR3 is TGTGCCAGCAGCCCCCCAGGATCGTATGGCTACACCTTC. Its protein is CASSPPGSYGYTF.